This is a list of T cell receptor beta chains from one sample in a study of control samples from healthy donors and cancer patients. Some clones are missing from TCRdb's copy, which holds only in-frame ones; the method was immunoSEQ multiplex PCR. In the table there are tens of thousands of clones, roughly nine tenths of which are singletons. The sample taken for sequencing was PBMCs. The receptors stem from a middle-aged man with colorectal cancer. The CDR3 runs from the conserved cysteine through the conserved F or W. A D gene is named only where the DNA matches it firmly. Where a row states a size, it is once, few, many or the class of an expanded clone; other rows omit it.

>TRBJ2-3|.|.|TRBV7-9
CASSRIGQGTNTDTQYF
TGTGCCAGCAGCCGCATCGGGCAGGGAACAAACACAGATACGCAGTATTTT
>TRBJ2-1|once|TRBD1|TRBV5-1
CASSEGANEQFF
TGCGCCAGCAGTGAGGGGGCCAATGAGCAGTTCTTC
>TRBJ2-3|.|TRBD2|TRBV4-3
CASSQDPPSGRFTDTQYF
TGCGCCAGCAGCCAAGATCCCCCTAGCGGGAGGTTCACAGATACGCAGTATTTT
>TRBJ1-2|.|.|TRBV5-1
CASSLGQGDGYTF
TGCGCCAGCAGCTTGGGGCAGGGAGATGGCTACACCTTC
>TRBJ1-1|few|.|TRBV27
CASSPSGVGGEAFF
TGTGCCAGCAGCCCCTCGGGGGTAGGGGGTGAAGCTTTCTTT
>TRBJ1-1|.|.|TRBV6-2/TRBV6-3
CASSYSDSTGTEAFF
TGTGCCAGCAGTTACTCCGACAGTACCGGAACTGAAGCTTTCTTT
>TRBJ2-7|.|.|TRBV4-3
CASSQDDWAYEQYF
TGCGCCAGCAGCCAAGACGATTGGGCTTACGAGCAGTACTTC
>TRBJ2-4|.|.|TRBV28
CASLAVAKNIQYF
TGTGCCAGCCTCGCGGTAGCCAAAAACATTCAGTACTTC
>TRBJ2-1|once|TRBD2|TRBV4-3
CASSPGASGWFHEQFF
TGCGCCAGCAGCCCAGGGGCTAGCGGGTGGTTCCATGAGCAGTTCTTC
>TRBJ2-7|.|TRBD2|TRBV29-1
CSVEGSLSSGRSYEQYF
TGCAGCGTTGAAGGTAGCCTCTCTAGCGGGAGATCCTACGAGCAGTACTTC
>TRBJ2-2|.|.|TRBV19
CASSIPGEGRITGELFF
TGTGCCAGTAGTATACCTGGAGAGGGGAGAATCACCGGGGAGCTGTTTTTT
>TRBJ1-1|.|.|TRBV4-3
CASSQDRDTLYMNTEAFF
TGCGCCAGCAGCCAAGATAGAGATACACTTTACATGAACACTGAAGCTTTCTTT
>TRBJ1-2|once|.|TRBV30
CAWSIEVGSGGYTF
TGTGCCTGGAGTATCGAAGTAGGGTCCGGCGGCTACACCTTC
>TRBJ2-7|.|.|TRBV27
CASSFGTTYEQYF
TGTGCCAGCAGTTTCGGGACAACCTACGAGCAGTACTTC
>TRBJ2-1|.|TRBD2|TRBV19
CASIETGTSGRAVEQFF
TGTGCCAGTATTGAGACCGGGACTAGCGGGAGGGCCGTTGAGCAGTTCTTC
>TRBJ2-1|.|.|TRBV27
CASSRFDEQFF
TGTGCCAGCAGTCGCTTCGATGAGCAGTTCTTC
>TRBJ2-3|.|.|TRBV15
CATSRARGTDTQYF
TGTGCCACCAGCAGAGCCCGGGGCACAGATACGCAGTATTTT
>TRBJ2-7|.|.|TRBV27
CASSPEQGLLGEQYF
TGTGCCAGCAGTCCCGAACAGGGTCTTCTCGGCGAGCAGTACTTC
>TRBJ1-4|.|.|TRBV7-6
CASSPDPGEKLFF
TGTGCCAGCAGCCCTGACCCGGGGGAAAAACTGTTTTTT
>TRBJ2-3|few|.|TRBV5-6
CASSLAEGVGDTQYF
TGTGCCAGCAGCTTGGCCGAAGGGGTTGGCGATACGCAGTATTTT
>TRBJ1-2|.|.|TRBV5-4
CASSLSFVETF
TGTGCCAGCAGCTTGTCCTTTGTTGAAACCTTC
>TRBJ2-7|.|.|TRBV11-2
CASSLGPALNEQYF
TGTGCCAGCAGCTTGGGACCGGCGCTTAACGAGCAGTACTTC
>TRBJ1-1|.|.|TRBV11-2
CASSRAVLASRNTEAFF
TGTGCCAGCAGCCGCGCAGTGCTTGCCTCTAGGAACACTGAAGCTTTCTTT
>TRBJ1-2|.|.|TRBV6-1
CASRERSGTRRNGYTF
TGTGCCAGCAGAGAACGTTCCGGGACCCGGAGGAATGGCTACACCTTC
>TRBJ1-2|.|.|TRBV7-2
CASSLVGGDYGYTF
TGTGCCAGCAGCTTAGTTGGAGGAGACTATGGCTACACCTTC
>TRBJ2-1|.|.|TRBV25-1
CASRERGVYNEQFF
TGTGCCAGCAGGGAGAGGGGGGTTTACAATGAGCAGTTCTTC
>TRBJ2-1|.|TRBD2|TRBV9
CASSVESGSMNEQFF
TGTGCCAGCAGCGTAGAGAGCGGGAGTATGAATGAGCAGTTCTTC
>TRBJ1-5|.|.|TRBV6-6
CASRTTGTASQPQHF
TGTGCCAGCAGAACTACAGGGACGGCCTCTCAGCCCCAGCATTTT
>TRBJ2-3|.|TRBD2|TRBV27
CASSPLAGASTDTQYF
TGTGCCAGCAGTCCCCTAGCGGGAGCTAGCACAGATACGCAGTATTTT
>TRBJ2-5|.|.|TRBV5-1
CASSLAGGLQETQYF
TGCGCCAGCAGCTTGGCTGGCGGGTTACAAGAGACCCAGTACTTC
>TRBJ2-7|.|TRBD1|TRBV6-5
CASSYSDRGYEQYF
TGTGCCAGCAGTTACTCGGACAGGGGTTACGAGCAGTACTTC
>TRBJ2-1|.|TRBD2|TRBV11-2
CASSVGTNNEQFF
TGTGCCAGCAGCGTCGGGACTAACAATGAGCAGTTCTTC
>TRBJ1-5|.|.|TRBV28
CASSLTGHQPQHF
TGTGCCAGCAGTTTGACAGGTCATCAGCCCCAGCATTTT
>TRBJ2-2|.|.|TRBV3-1/TRBV3-2
CASSQAGSSTGELFF
TGTGCCAGCAGCCAAGCCGGGAGTAGCACCGGGGAGCTGTTTTTT
>TRBJ1-6|.|TRBD1|TRBV27
CASSLPLLGTGGNSPLHF
TGTGCCAGCAGTTTACCACTACTCGGGACAGGGGGCAATTCACCCCTCCACTTT
>TRBJ2-5|.|TRBD2|TRBV5-1
CASSLGNSGMEETQYF
TGCGCCAGCAGCTTGGGGAATAGCGGGATGGAAGAGACCCAGTACTTC
>TRBJ1-2|few|.|TRBV6-5
CASSPDHYGYTF
TGTGCCAGCAGTCCGGACCACTATGGCTACACCTTC
>TRBJ2-1|.|.|TRBV19
CASRAYNEQFF
TGTGCCAGTAGGGCCTACAATGAGCAGTTCTTC
>TRBJ2-7|.|.|TRBV30
CAWQKSYEQYF
TGTGCCTGGCAGAAATCCTACGAGCAGTACTTC
>TRBJ1-1|.|TRBD1|TRBV5-1
CASSIQPGQISNTEAFF
TGCGCCAGCAGCATCCAACCGGGACAGATTTCGAACACTGAAGCTTTCTTT
>TRBJ1-2|.|TRBD1|TRBV25-1
CASSESPGQGGYGYTF
TGTGCCAGCAGTGAATCCCCCGGACAGGGCGGCTATGGCTACACCTTC
>TRBJ2-3|.|.|TRBV14
CASSPLVKDTQYF
TGTGCCAGCAGCCCCTTAGTAAAAGATACGCAGTATTTT
>TRBJ1-1|.|.|TRBV5-1
CASSLFDGNLVAFF
TGCGCCAGCAGCTTGTTCGACGGGAACCTTGTGGCTTTCTTT
>TRBJ2-3|.|TRBD1|TRBV9
CASSVGQGDTDTQYF
TGTGCCAGCAGCGTCGGACAGGGGGACACAGATACGCAGTATTTT
>TRBJ2-1|once|.|TRBV5-4
CASSFLIRGGSTGYNEQFF
TGTGCCAGCAGCTTTTTAATAAGGGGAGGTTCGACGGGGTACAATGAGCAGTTCTTC
>TRBJ2-1|.|.|TRBV12-3/TRBV12-4
CASSLRRNEQFF
TGTGCCAGCAGCCTGAGACGCAATGAGCAGTTCTTC
>TRBJ2-2|.|.|TRBV7-6
CASSFSGFNTGELFF
TGTGCCAGCAGCTTTAGCGGTTTTAACACCGGGGAGCTGTTTTTT
>TRBJ2-7|.|TRBD1|TRBV18
CASSPPRGNRGSYEQYF
TGTGCCAGCTCACCACCGAGGGGGAACAGGGGCTCCTACGAGCAGTACTTC
>TRBJ2-3|.|TRBD1|TRBV24-1
CATSEPGTGRTDTQYF
TGTGCCACCAGTGAACCCGGGACAGGGCGCACAGATACGCAGTATTTT
>TRBJ1-6|.|TRBD1|TRBV7-8
CASSLKRWQGDSPLHF
TGTGCCAGCAGCTTAAAGCGTTGGCAGGGGGATTCACCCCTCCACTTT
>TRBJ1-4|.|TRBD1|TRBV19
CASIGTDATNEKLFF
TGTGCCAGTATCGGGACAGACGCAACTAATGAAAAACTGTTTTTT
>TRBJ2-1|.|.|TRBV30
CAWRGARGLRSYNEQFF
TGTGCCTGGCGCGGGGCGCGTGGACTGAGATCCTACAATGAGCAGTTCTTC
>TRBJ2-1|few|TRBD1|TRBV11-3
CASSHRGTGGAYNEQFF
TGTGCCAGCAGCCATCGGGGGACAGGGGGCGCCTACAATGAGCAGTTCTTC
>TRBJ1-2|.|.|TRBV5-6
CASSLDGGAGGYTF
TGTGCCAGCAGCTTGGACGGGGGCGCGGGTGGCTACACCTTC